The clone carrying this TCR beta chain has just one count. TCRdb's table, derived via immunoSEQ multiplex PCR, lists solely in-frame clones and lacks some. The sample consists of under 150,000 clones, around nine tenths of them appearing once. The data are from a study of T cells after somatic rescue of genetic block. Between the trimmed V and J ends, which lost 8 bases and 4 bases, there was a span of 11 bases. CDR1 SGHNT and CDR2 YYREEE come from the germline V gene (reference sequence). This CDR3 has 12 amino acids. Sequencing was carried out using peripheral blood mononuclear cells (PBMCs). The clonotype was recovered from a woman younger than 30. The chain has TRBV5-4 and TRBJ2-3; a weak D match, TRBD1 (5 bases). CDR3 bases: TGTGCCAGTGGGGCGTTCGCAGATACGCAGTATTTT. This codes for CASGAFADTQYF.